Listed below are T cell receptor beta chains from one sample, sequenced in a study of blood T cell repertoires in COVID-19. Produced via immunoSEQ multiplex PCR; TCRdb's table is partial and in-frame only. The sample includes fewer than 150,000 clones, roughly nine tenths of them seen just once. Source material: peripheral blood. These receptors were obtained from an older man who had recovered from COVID-19. CDR3s include the opening cysteine and the closing phenylalanine or tryptophan. Fields, in order: V gene, clone size, D gene, J gene, CDR3 protein, CDR3 DNA. D genes are given only for firm matches. Part of the rows lack a size; the others show once, few, many or a class for expanded clones.

V gene: TRBV11-2; clone size: NA; D gene: NA; J gene: TRBJ2-7; CDR3 protein: CASSSGPRGYEQYF; CDR3 DNA: TGTGCCAGCAGCTCTGGGCCTAGAGGGTACGAGCAGTACTTC
V gene: TRBV4-1; clone size: NA; D gene: NA; J gene: TRBJ1-2; CDR3 protein: CASSQGTFGNYGYTF; CDR3 DNA: TGCGCCAGCAGCCAAGGGACATTCGGTAACTATGGCTACACCTTC
V gene: TRBV28; clone size: NA; D gene: NA; J gene: TRBJ2-6; CDR3 protein: CASSSPPGLTSGANVLTF; CDR3 DNA: TGTGCCAGCAGTTCCCCCCCAGGGTTAACCTCTGGGGCCAACGTCCTGACTTTC
V gene: TRBV11-3; clone size: NA; D gene: NA; J gene: TRBJ2-1; CDR3 protein: CASSFTRVNEQFF; CDR3 DNA: TGTGCCAGCAGCTTCACTCGAGTAAATGAGCAGTTCTTC
V gene: TRBV6-5; clone size: few; D gene: NA; J gene: TRBJ1-1; CDR3 protein: CASTRGTEAFF; CDR3 DNA: TGTGCCAGCACCAGGGGAACTGAAGCTTTCTTT
V gene: TRBV29-1; clone size: NA; D gene: NA; J gene: TRBJ2-7; CDR3 protein: CSVERREPYEQYF; CDR3 DNA: TGCAGCGTTGAACGCAGGGAACCCTACGAGCAGTACTTC
V gene: TRBV30; clone size: NA; D gene: NA; J gene: TRBJ1-1; CDR3 protein: CAWSIEMNTEAFF; CDR3 DNA: TGTGCCTGGAGTATAGAGATGAACACTGAAGCTTTCTTT
V gene: TRBV5-1; clone size: NA; D gene: TRBD1; J gene: TRBJ2-7; CDR3 protein: CASSSTTGGSYEQYF; CDR3 DNA: TGCGCCAGCAGCTCCACGACAGGGGGCTCCTACGAGCAGTACTTC
V gene: TRBV19; clone size: NA; D gene: TRBD1; J gene: TRBJ1-1; CDR3 protein: CASRPPPGTGDHTEAFF; CDR3 DNA: TGTGCCAGTAGGCCTCCTCCCGGGACAGGGGATCATACTGAAGCTTTCTTT
V gene: TRBV27; clone size: few; D gene: TRBD2; J gene: TRBJ2-7; CDR3 protein: CASRPSGTTYEQYF; CDR3 DNA: TGTGCCAGCAGACCCAGCGGGACCACCTACGAGCAGTACTTC
V gene: TRBV30; clone size: NA; D gene: NA; J gene: TRBJ2-5; CDR3 protein: CAWKGRMYQETQYF; CDR3 DNA: TGTGCCTGGAAGGGGAGGATGTACCAAGAGACCCAGTACTTC
V gene: TRBV11-2; clone size: NA; D gene: TRBD2; J gene: TRBJ2-1; CDR3 protein: CASSPLAGGGYNEQFF; CDR3 DNA: TGTGCCAGCAGCCCCTTAGCGGGAGGGGGCTACAATGAGCAGTTCTTC
V gene: TRBV5-1; clone size: NA; D gene: TRBD1; J gene: TRBJ1-2; CDR3 protein: CASSLTGFYGYTF; CDR3 DNA: TGCGCCAGCAGCCTGACAGGGTTCTATGGCTACACCTTC
V gene: TRBV5-4; clone size: NA; D gene: TRBD2; J gene: TRBJ2-1; CDR3 protein: CASSTWTSVGNEQFF; CDR3 DNA: TGTGCCAGCAGCACCTGGACTAGCGTGGGGAATGAGCAGTTCTTC
V gene: TRBV2; clone size: NA; D gene: TRBD1; J gene: TRBJ2-3; CDR3 protein: CASSEIRDRATDTQYF; CDR3 DNA: TGTGCCAGCAGTGAAATTCGGGACAGGGCCACAGATACGCAGTATTTT
V gene: TRBV9; clone size: NA; D gene: TRBD1; J gene: TRBJ2-7; CDR3 protein: CASSVDRGSYEQYF; CDR3 DNA: TGTGCCAGCAGCGTGGACAGGGGTTCCTACGAGCAGTACTTC
V gene: TRBV4-1; clone size: NA; D gene: NA; J gene: TRBJ2-3; CDR3 protein: CASSQDAGMDTQYF; CDR3 DNA: TGCGCCAGCAGCCAAGATGCCGGGATGGATACGCAGTATTTT
V gene: TRBV5-1; clone size: once; D gene: TRBD1; J gene: TRBJ2-7; CDR3 protein: CASSPGTGGGEQYF; CDR3 DNA: TGCGCCAGCAGCCCCGGGACAGGGGGGGGAGAGCAGTACTTC